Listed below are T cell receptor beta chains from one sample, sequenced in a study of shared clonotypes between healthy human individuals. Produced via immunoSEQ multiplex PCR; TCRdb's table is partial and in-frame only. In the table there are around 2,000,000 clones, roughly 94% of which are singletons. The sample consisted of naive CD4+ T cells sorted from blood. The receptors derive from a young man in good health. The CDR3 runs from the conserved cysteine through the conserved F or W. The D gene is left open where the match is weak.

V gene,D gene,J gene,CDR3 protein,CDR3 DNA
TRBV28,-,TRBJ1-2,CASNSIPGGWESNYGYTF,TGTGCCAGCAACTCCATACCGGGAGGGTGGGAGTCTAACTATGGCTACACCTTC
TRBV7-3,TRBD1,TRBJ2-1,CASSVDRGSYNEQFF,TGTGCCAGCAGCGTGGACAGGGGCTCCTACAATGAGCAGTTCTTC
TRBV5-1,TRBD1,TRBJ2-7,CASSLEGQGLSYEQYF,TGCGCCAGCAGCTTGGAGGGACAGGGACTCTCCTACGAGCAGTACTTC
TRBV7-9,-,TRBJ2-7,CASRPAGTSGEQYF,TGTGCCAGCCGACCCGCAGGAACCTCGGGCGAGCAGTACTTC
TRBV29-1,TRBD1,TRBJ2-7,CSVEDREQGRFEQYF,TGCAGCGTTGAAGATCGGGAACAGGGGCGTTTCGAGCAGTACTTC
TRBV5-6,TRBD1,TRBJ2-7,CASSSGTGGLGYEQYF,TGTGCCAGCAGCTCCGGTACAGGGGGCTTAGGGTACGAGCAGTACTTC
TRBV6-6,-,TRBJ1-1,CASSSRTDRNTEAFF,TGTGCCAGCAGTTCGAGGACGGACAGGAACACTGAAGCTTTCTTT
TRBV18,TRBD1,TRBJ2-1,CASSPRQGAYNEQFF,TGTGCCAGCTCACCAAGACAGGGGGCCTACAATGAGCAGTTCTTC
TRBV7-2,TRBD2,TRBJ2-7,CASSLGTSGGSYEQYF,TGTGCCAGCAGCTTGGGGACTAGCGGGGGCTCCTACGAGCAGTACTTC
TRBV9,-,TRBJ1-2,CASSPASVSANYGYTF,TGTGCCAGCAGTCCCGCTTCGGTATCCGCCAACTATGGCTACACCTTC
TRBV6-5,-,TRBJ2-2,CASSYERRGTGELFF,TGTGCCAGCAGTTACGAACGCAGGGGCACCGGGGAGCTGTTTTTT
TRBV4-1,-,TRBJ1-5,CASSLFPGPMNYNQPQHF,TGCGCCAGCAGCTTATTCCCAGGACCCATGAATTACAATCAGCCCCAGCATTTT
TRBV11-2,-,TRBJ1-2,CASSLVGGYGYTF,TGTGCCAGCAGCTTAGTTGGAGGCTATGGCTACACCTTC
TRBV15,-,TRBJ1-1,CATSTDRWNTEAFF,TGTGCCACCAGCACAGACAGGTGGAACACTGAAGCTTTCTTT
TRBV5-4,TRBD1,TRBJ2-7,CASSLDPTGSDEQYF,TGTGCCAGCAGCTTGGACCCGACAGGGAGCGACGAGCAGTACTTC
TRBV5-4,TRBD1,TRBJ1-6,CASSSGQAVNNSPLHF,TGTGCCAGCAGTTCCGGACAGGCGGTGAATAATTCACCCCTCCACTTT